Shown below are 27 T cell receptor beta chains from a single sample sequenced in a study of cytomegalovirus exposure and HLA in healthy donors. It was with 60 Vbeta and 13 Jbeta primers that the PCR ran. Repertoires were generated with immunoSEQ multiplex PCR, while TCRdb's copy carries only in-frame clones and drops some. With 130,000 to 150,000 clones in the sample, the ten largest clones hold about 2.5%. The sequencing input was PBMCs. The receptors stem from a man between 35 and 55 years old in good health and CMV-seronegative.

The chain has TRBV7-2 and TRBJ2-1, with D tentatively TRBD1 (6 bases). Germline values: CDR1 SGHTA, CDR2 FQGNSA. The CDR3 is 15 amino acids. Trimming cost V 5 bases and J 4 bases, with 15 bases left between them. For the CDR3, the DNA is TGTGCCAGCAGCCCTACCCGGGACACGTACAATGAGCAGTTCTTC. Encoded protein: CASSPTRDTYNEQFF.

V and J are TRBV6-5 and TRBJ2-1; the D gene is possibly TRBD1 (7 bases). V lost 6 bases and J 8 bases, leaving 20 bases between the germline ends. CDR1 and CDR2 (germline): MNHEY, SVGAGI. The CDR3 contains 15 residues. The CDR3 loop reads CASRPGQGGIDEQFF. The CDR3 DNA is TGTGCCAGCAGACCCGGGCAGGGGGGTATTGATGAGCAGTTCTTC.

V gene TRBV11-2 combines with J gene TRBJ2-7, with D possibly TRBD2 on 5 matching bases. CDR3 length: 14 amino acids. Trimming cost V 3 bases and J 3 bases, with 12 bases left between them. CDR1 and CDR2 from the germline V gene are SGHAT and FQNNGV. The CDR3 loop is CASSFRGPDYEQYF. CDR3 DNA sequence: TGTGCCAGCAGCTTTCGGGGTCCAGACTACGAGCAGTACTTC.

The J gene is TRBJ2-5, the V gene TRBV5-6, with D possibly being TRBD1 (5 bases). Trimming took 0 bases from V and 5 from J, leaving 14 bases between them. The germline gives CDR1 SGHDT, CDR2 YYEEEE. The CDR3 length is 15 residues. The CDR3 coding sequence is TGTGCCAGCAGCTTGGTGGGGCCTGATACGGAGACCCAGTACTTC. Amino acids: CASSLVGPDTETQYF.

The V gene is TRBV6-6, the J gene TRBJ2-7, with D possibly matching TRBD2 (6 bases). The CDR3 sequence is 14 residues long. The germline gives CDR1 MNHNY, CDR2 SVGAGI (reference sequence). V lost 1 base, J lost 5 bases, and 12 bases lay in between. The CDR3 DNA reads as TGTGCCAGCAGTTACTGGCGGGGTTCCAACGAGCAGTACTTC. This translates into CASSYWRGSNEQYF.

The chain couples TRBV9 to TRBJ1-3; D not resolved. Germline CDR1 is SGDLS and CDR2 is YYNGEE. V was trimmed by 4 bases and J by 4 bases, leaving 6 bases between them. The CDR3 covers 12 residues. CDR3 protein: CASSSQGNTIYF. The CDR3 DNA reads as TGTGCCAGCAGCTCACAGGGAAACACCATATATTTT.

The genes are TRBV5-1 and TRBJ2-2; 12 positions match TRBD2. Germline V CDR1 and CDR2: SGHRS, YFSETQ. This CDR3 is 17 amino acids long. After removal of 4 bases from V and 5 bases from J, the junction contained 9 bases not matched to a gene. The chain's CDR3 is CASSPRTSGVGTGELFF. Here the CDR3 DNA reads TGCGCCAGCAGCCCCCGGACTAGCGGGGTCGGTACCGGGGAGCTGTTTTTT.

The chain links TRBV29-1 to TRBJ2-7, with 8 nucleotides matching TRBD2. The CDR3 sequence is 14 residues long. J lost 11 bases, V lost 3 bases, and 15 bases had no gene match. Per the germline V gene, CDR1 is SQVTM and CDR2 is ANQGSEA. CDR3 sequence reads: CSVELAGGPQKEYF. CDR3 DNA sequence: TGCAGCGTTGAGTTGGCGGGGGGCCCCCAGAAGGAGTACTTC.

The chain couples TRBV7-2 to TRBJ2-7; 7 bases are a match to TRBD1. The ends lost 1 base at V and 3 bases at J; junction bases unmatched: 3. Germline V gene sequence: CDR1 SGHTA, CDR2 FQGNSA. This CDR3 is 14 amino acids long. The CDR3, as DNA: TGTGCCAGCAGCTTAGACCCAGGGGGCTACGAGCAGTACTTC. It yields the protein CASSLDPGGYEQYF.

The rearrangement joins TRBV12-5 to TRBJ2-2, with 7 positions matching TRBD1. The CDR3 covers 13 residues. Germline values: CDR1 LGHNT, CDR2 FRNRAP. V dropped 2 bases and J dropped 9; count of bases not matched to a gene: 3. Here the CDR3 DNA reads TGTGCTAGTGGTTTGACAGGGGTACGGGAGCTGTTTTTT. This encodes CASGLTGVRELFF.

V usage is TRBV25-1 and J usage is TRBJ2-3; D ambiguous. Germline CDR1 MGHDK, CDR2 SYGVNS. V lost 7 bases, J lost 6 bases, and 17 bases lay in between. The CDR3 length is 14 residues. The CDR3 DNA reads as TGTGCCAGCAACGATAGGTCGGTGAGGGATACGCAGTATTTT. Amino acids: CASNDRSVRDTQYF.

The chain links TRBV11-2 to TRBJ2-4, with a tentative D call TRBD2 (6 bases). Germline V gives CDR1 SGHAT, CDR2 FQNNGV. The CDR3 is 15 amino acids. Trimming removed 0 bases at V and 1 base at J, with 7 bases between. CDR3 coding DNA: TGTGCCAGCAGCTTAGATGGGGGGGCCAAAAACATTCAGTACTTC. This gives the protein CASSLDGGAKNIQYF.

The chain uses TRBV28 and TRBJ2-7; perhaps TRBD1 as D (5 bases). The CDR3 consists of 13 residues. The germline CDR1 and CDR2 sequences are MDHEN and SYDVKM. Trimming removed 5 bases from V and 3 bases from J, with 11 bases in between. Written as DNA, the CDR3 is TGTGCCAGCAGTGGCAGGCAGGGCTACGAGCAGTACTTC. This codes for CASSGRQGYEQYF.

CDR3 region: CATLRGGESYGYTF. In DNA form, the CDR3 reads TGTGCCACCCTGAGGGGGGGCGAATCGTATGGCTACACCTTC. This chain links TRBV6-5 with TRBJ1-2, with D possibly matching TRBD1 (6 bases). With 10 bases removed from V and 5 bases from J, the gap between germline ends came to 20 bases. The CDR3 consists of 14 residues. Germline V gene lookup returns CDR1 MNHEY and CDR2 SVGAGI.

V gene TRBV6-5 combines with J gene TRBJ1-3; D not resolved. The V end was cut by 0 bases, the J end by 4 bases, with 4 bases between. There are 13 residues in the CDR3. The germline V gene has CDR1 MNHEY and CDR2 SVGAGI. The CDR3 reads CASSYSRGNTIYF. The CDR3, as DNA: TGTGCCAGCAGTTACTCGAGGGGAAACACCATATATTTT.

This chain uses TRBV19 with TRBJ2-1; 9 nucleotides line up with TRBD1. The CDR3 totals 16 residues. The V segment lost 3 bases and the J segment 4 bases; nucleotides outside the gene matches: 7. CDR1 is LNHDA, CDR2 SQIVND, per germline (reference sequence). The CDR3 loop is CASSIMGQGEYNEQFF. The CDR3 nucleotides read TGTGCCAGTAGTATTATGGGACAGGGCGAGTACAATGAGCAGTTCTTC.

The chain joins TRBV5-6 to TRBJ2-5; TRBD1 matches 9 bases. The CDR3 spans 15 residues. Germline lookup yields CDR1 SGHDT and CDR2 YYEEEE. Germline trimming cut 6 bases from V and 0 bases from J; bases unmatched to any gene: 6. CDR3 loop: CASTLTGGNQETQYF. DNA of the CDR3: TGTGCCAGCACTTTGACAGGGGGAAACCAAGAGACCCAGTACTTC.

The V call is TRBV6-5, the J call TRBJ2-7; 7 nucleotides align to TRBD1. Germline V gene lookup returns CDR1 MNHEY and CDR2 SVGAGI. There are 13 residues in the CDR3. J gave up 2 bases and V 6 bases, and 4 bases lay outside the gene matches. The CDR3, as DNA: TGTGCCAGCAGCAAGGGGACAGCCTACGAGCAGTACTTC. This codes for CASSKGTAYEQYF.

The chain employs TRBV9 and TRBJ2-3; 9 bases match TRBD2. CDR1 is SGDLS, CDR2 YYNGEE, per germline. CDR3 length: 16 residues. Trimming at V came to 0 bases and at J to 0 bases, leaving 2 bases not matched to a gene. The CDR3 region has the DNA TGTGCCAGCAGCGTAGCTAGCGGGGCTAGCACAGATACGCAGTATTTT. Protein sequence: CASSVASGASTDTQYF.

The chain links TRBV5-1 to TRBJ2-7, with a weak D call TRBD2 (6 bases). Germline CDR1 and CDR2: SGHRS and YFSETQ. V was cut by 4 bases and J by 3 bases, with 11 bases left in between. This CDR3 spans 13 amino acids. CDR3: CASSRDFSYEQYF. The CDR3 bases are TGCGCCAGCAGCCGGGACTTCAGCTACGAGCAGTACTTC.

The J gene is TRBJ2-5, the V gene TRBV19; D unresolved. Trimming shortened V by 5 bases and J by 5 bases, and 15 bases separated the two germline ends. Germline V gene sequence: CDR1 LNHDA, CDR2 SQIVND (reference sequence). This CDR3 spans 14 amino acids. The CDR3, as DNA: TGTGCCAGTAGTTCCAGAGAAAGCAGGGAGACCCAGTACTTC. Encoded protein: CASSSRESRETQYF. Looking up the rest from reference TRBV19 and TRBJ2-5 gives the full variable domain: DGGITQSPKYLFRKEGQNVTLSCEQNLNHDAMYWYRQDPGQGLRLIYYSQIVNDFQKGDIAEGYSVSREKKESFPLTVTSAQKNPTAFYLCASSSRESRETQYFGPGTRLLVL.

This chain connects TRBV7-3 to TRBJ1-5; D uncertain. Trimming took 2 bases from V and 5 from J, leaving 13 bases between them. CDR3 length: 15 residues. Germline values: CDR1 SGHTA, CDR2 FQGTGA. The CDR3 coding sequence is TGTGCCAGCAGCTTATCCGGTGAGAGCGATCAGCCCCAGCATTTT. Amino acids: CASSLSGESDQPQHF.

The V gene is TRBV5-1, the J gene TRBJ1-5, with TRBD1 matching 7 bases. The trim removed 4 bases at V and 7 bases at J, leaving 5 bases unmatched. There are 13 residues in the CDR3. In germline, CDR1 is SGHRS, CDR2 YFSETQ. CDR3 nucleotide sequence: TGCGCCAGCAGCCCAGGGACAGCCCAGCCCCAGCATTTT. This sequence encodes CASSPGTAQPQHF.

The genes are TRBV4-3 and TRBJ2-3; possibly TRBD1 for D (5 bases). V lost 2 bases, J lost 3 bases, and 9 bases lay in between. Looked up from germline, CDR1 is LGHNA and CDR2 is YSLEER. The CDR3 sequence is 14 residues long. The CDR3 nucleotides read TGCGCCAGCAGCCAAAGTGGGGCGACAGATACGCAGTATTTT. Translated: CASSQSGATDTQYF.

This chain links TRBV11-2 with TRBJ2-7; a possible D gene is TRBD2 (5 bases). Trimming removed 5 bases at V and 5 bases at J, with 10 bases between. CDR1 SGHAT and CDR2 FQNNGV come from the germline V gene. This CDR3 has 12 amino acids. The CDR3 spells CASSRHGDEQYF. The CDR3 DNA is TGTGCCAGCAGCCGCCACGGGGACGAGCAGTACTTC.

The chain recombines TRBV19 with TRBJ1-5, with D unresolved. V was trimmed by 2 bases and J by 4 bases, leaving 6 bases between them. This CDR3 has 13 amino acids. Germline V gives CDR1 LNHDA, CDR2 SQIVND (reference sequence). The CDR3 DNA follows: TGTGCCAGTAGTATACAGATAAATCAGCCCCAGCATTTT. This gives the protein CASSIQINQPQHF.

CDR3 bases: TGTGCCAGCAGTCCCCTCCCCTCCTACGAGCAGTACTTC. It is translated as CASSPLPSYEQYF. This chain uses TRBV27 with TRBJ2-7; D unresolved. This CDR3 region has 13 residues. The V end was cut by 5 bases, the J end by 0 bases, with 8 bases between. Germline CDR1 MNHEY, CDR2 SMNVEV (reference sequence).